These 10 T cell receptor beta chains originate from one sample sequenced in a study of T cell responses to AZD1222 COVID-19 vaccine. Method: immunoSEQ multiplex PCR; TCRdb's copy keeps in-frame clones and lacks some. This table has 150,000 to 190,000 clones, 75% to 95% appearing once. Sequencing was performed on peripheral blood, taken on day 0 of AZD1222 vaccination. The receptors stem from an adult in good health.

The rearrangement uses TRBV2 and TRBJ2-5; TRBD1 matches at 9 bases. The V segment lost 7 bases and the J segment 3 bases; nucleotides outside the gene matches: 6. The germline V gene encodes CDR1 SNHLY and CDR2 FYNNEI. The CDR3 covers 14 residues. The CDR3 loop reads CASKRGQGKETQYF. CDR3 in DNA: TGTGCCAGCAAAAGGGGACAGGGTAAAGAGACCCAGTACTTC. The variable domain in full, completed from reference TRBV2 and TRBJ2-5, reads EPEVTQTPSHQVTQMGQEVILRCVPISNHLYFYWYRQILGQKVEFLVSFYNNEISEKSEIFDDQFSVERPDGSNFTLKIRSTKLEDSAMYFCASKRGQGKETQYFGPGTRLLVL.

CDR3 sequence reads: CATSPSGSSYGYTF. In DNA, the CDR3 is TGTGCCACCAGTCCTTCGGGGTCAAGTTATGGCTACACCTTC. The chain employs TRBV24-1 and TRBJ1-2; D is unresolved. Germline V lookup: CDR1 KGHDR, CDR2 SFDVKD. Trimming removed 6 bases at V and 5 bases at J, with 15 bases between. The CDR3 loop spans 14 amino acids.

In this sample, this clone turned up a few times. The chain has TRBV5-1 and TRBJ2-2; 9 nucleotides match TRBD1. CDR3 length: 17 residues. V lost 2 bases and J lost 6; bases outside the gene matches: 11. Germline values: CDR1 SGHRS, CDR2 YFSETQ. Here the CDR3 reads CASSLSFGTGFPGELFF. The DNA for the CDR3 is TGCGCCAGCAGCTTATCTTTCGGGACAGGGTTCCCCGGGGAGCTGTTTTTT.

The chain uses TRBV18 and TRBJ1-2, with D possibly matching TRBD1 (6 bases). This CDR3 region has 13 residues. CDR1 and CDR2 (germline): KGHSH, LQKENI. V gave up 2 bases and J gave up 6 bases, with 10 bases separating them. The CDR3 DNA sequence: TGTGCCAGCTCACCAACAGGGCGAGATGGCTACACCTTC. It specifies CASSPTGRDGYTF. The full variable domain, rest sourced from reference TRBV18 and TRBJ1-2, is NAGVMQNPRHLVRRRGQEARLRCSPMKGHSHVYWYRQLPEEGLKFMVYLQKENIIDESGMPKERFSAEFPKEGPSILRIQQVVRGDSAAYFCASSPTGRDGYTFGSGTRLTVV.

V and J are TRBV2 and TRBJ2-1; 9 bases agree with TRBD2. Per germline, CDR1 SNHLY and CDR2 FYNNEI. CDR3 length: 14 amino acids. With 8 bases clipped from V and 7 bases from J, the junction kept 9 bases outside the gene matches. CDR3 region: CASEGREGSNEQFF. The CDR3 bases are TGTGCCAGCGAGGGGCGGGAGGGAAGTAATGAGCAGTTCTTC.

The genes are TRBV27 and TRBJ1-6; 8 nucleotides match TRBD1. The CDR3 has 14 amino acids. The V segment lost 3 bases and the J segment 9 bases; nucleotides outside the gene matches: 4. Germline CDR1 reads MNHEY; CDR2 reads SMNVEV (reference sequence). The CDR3 spells CASSFRQGSSPLHF. In DNA, the CDR3 is TGTGCCAGCAGTTTCCGACAGGGGAGTTCACCCCTCCACTTT.

This chain connects TRBV6-5 to TRBJ2-7, with 14 bases that match TRBD2. The V segment lost 6 bases and the J segment 3 bases; nucleotides outside the gene matches: 1. Per germline, CDR1 MNHEY and CDR2 SVGAGI. The CDR3 runs 14 residues. The CDR3 region is CASRGTSGSYEQYF. The CDR3 nucleotides read TGTGCCAGCAGGGGGACTAGCGGGAGCTACGAGCAGTACTTC.

This chain connects TRBV7-9 to TRBJ2-7, with D possibly called TRBD1 or TRBD2 (5 bases each). The germline V gene encodes CDR1 SEHNR and CDR2 FQNEAQ (reference sequence). With 5 bases removed from V and 6 bases from J, the gap between germline ends came to 20 bases. This CDR3 spans 15 amino acids. The CDR3 region is CASSPGAPVPPEQYF. CDR3 bases: TGTGCCAGCAGCCCCGGGGCCCCCGTGCCTCCCGAGCAGTACTTC. Complete variable domain (other parts from reference TRBV7-9 and TRBJ2-7): DTGVSQNPRHKITKRGQNVTFRCDPISEHNRLYWYRQTLGQGPEFLTYFQNEAQLEKSRLLSDRFSAERPKGSFSTLEIQRTEQGDSAMYLCASSPGAPVPPEQYFGPGTRLTVT.

This rearrangement joins TRBV3-1 (or the pseudogene TRBV3-2) to TRBJ2-2; tentative D call: TRBD2 (5 bases). From germline, CDR1 is LGHDT and CDR2 YNNKEL (reference sequence). This CDR3 contains 16 residues. V was pared by 1 base and J by 1 base, with 10 bases between. The CDR3 reads CASSQARTLNTGELFF. For the CDR3, the DNA is TGTGCCAGCAGCCAAGCTCGGACTCTGAACACCGGGGAGCTGTTTTTT.

This chain links TRBV28 with TRBJ2-3, with D hard to call. V shed 5 bases and J shed 5 bases, with 5 bases lying between them. The germline V gene encodes CDR1 MDHEN and CDR2 SYDVKM. This CDR3 comprises 11 residues. The CDR3: CASSRKDTQYF. The CDR3 DNA sequence: TGTGCCAGCAGTAGGAAAGATACGCAGTATTTT.